Detailed here is one T cell receptor beta chain. Its antigen is as yet unknown. The entry originates in a study of T cells in localized non-small cell lung cancer. Study findings and constraints: Multi-region tumor sequencing was not done, so intratumor heterogeneity could not be excluded. Tumor showed lower T cell clonality than uninvolved adjacent lung, where it was highest. A median of roughly 57 clones ranked among the top 100 in tumor appeared in adjacent lung. Those with higher blood T cell density had longer overall survival.

The assay was immunoSEQ multiplex PCR, and TCRdb's table has in-frame clones only and misses some. This sample carries a few thousand clones, 20% to 25% of them seen once, and the ten largest clones take about 8%. V gave up 7 bases and J gave up 3 bases, with 19 bases separating them. Germline loops: CDR1 MNHGY, CDR2 SAAAGT. CDR3 size: 15 residues. This clonotype originated in a man aged 40 to 69 with stage III lung adenocarcinoma. This material consisted of lung tumor tissue, taken before any cancer treatment. This chain uses TRBV6-8 with TRBJ2-7; D not certain. DNA of the CDR3: TGTGCCAGCACTATCCCCCCCAGAGTTGACTACGAGCAGTACTTC. Translated, it gives CASTIPPRVDYEQYF.